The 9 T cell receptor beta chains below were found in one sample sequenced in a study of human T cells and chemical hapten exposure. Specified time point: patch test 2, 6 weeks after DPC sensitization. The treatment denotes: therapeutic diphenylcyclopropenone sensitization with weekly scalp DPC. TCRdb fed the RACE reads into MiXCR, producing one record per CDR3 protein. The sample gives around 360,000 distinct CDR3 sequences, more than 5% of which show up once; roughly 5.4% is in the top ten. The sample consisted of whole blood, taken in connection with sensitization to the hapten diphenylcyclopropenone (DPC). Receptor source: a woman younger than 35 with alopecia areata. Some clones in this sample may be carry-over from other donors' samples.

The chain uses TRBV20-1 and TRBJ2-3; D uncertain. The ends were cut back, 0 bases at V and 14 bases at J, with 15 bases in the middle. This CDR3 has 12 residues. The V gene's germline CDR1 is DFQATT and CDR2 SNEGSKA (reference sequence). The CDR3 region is CSARDRGRTGYF. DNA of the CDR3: TGCAGTGCTAGAGATCGAGGACGGACCGGGTATTTT.

CDR3 sequence: CASSRAQGGDYGYTF. CDR3 sequence (DNA): TGCGCCAGCAGCCGTGCACAGGGTGGTGACTATGGCTACACCTTC. The chain couples TRBV4-1 to TRBJ1-2; possibly TRBD1 for D (6 bases). V was pared by 4 bases and J by 3 bases, with 15 bases between. The CDR3 totals 15 residues. The germline CDR1 and CDR2 sequences are MGHRA and YSYEKL.

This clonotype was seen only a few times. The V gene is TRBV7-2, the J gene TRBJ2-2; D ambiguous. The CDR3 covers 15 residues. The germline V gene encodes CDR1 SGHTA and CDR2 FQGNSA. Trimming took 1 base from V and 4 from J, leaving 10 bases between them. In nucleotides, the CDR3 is TGTGCCAGCAGCTTAGACAGATACATCACCGGGGAGCTGTTTTTT. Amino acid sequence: CASSLDRYITGELFF.

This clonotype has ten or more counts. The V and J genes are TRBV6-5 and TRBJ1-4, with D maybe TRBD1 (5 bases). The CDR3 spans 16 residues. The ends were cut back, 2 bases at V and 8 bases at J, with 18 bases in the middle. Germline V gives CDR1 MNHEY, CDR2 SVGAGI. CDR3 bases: TGTGCCAGCAGTTACCGACAGCTCAGGAGGAGGGAAAAACTGTTTTTT. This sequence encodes CASSYRQLRRREKLFF.

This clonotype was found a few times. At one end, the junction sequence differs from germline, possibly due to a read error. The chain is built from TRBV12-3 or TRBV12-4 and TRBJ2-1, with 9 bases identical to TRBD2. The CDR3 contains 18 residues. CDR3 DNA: TGTGCCAGCAGTTCGGGCCGGGGGGGGACTAGCTCCTACGATGAGCAGTTCTTC. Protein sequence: CASSSGRGGTSSYDEQFF.

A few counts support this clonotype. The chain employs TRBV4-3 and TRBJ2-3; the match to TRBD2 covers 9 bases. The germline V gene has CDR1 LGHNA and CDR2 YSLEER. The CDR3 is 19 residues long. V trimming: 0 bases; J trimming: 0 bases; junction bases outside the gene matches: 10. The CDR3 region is CASSQELVNSGGSTDTQYF. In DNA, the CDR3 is TGCGCCAGCAGCCAAGAATTGGTGAATAGCGGGGGTAGCACAGATACGCAGTATTTT.

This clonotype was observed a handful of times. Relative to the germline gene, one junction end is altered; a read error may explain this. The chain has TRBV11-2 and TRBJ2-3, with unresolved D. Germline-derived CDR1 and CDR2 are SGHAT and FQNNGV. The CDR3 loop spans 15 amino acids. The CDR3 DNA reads TGTGCCAGCAGCTCCAGCCAGCCCTTACCGACTCGGGTACATTTT. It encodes CASSSSQPLPTRVHF.

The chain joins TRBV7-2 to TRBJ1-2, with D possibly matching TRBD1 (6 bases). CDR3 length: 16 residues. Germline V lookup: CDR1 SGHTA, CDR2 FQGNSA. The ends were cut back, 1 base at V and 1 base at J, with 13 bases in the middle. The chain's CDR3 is CASSLEGGRGNYGYTF. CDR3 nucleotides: TGTGCCAGCAGCTTAGAAGGGGGTAGGGGTAACTATGGCTACACCTTC.

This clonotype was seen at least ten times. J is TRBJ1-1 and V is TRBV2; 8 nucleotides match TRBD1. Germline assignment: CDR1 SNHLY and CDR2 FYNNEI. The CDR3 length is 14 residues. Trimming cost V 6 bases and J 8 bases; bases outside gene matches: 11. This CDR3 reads CASSQQGGDVEAFF. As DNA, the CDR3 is TGTGCCAGCAGCCAACAGGGGGGGGACGTCGAAGCTTTCTTT.